The clone carrying this TCR beta chain was detected only a few times. Its antigen is unknown. Pooled samples include second doses given at about 4 or 12 weeks. Assay used: immunoSEQ multiplex PCR; TCRdb lists only in-frame clones, some missing. The sample carries around 120,000 clones, 85% to 90% recorded once. The data were taken from a study of T cell responses to AZD1222 COVID-19 vaccine. Trimming removed 1 base from V and 1 base from J, with 14 bases in between. The CDR3 loop spans 16 amino acids. Germline lookup yields CDR1 LGHDT and CDR2 YNNKEL (reference sequence). Study-wide points: Among the donors, most were white British and more were female, and clonal diversity was possibly underestimated.

The rearrangement uses TRBV3-1 (or the pseudogene TRBV3-2) and TRBJ2-7, with a possible D match to TRBD1 (6 bases). The sequencing here drew on peripheral blood, taken 28 days after the second AZD1222 dose. The receptor was isolated from an adult who received the AZD1222 COVID-19 vaccine. CDR3 bases: TGTGCCAGCAGCCAAGTAGGACAGCCCCGGTCCTACGAGCAGTACTTC. It translates to CASSQVGQPRSYEQYF.